These T cell receptor beta chains were read from a single sample in a study of identical twins. TCRdb re-derived calls from the 5' RACE reads in MiXCR, one entry per CDR3 protein. The top ten hold around 0.98% of the sample, which has hundreds of thousands of distinct CDR3 sequences, under 9% seen once. The same sample was also used in a study of yellow fever vaccine responses in identical twins.

Sequencing input: PBMCs. Every receptor here comes from a young woman in good health. Both conserved end residues are part of each CDR3. D genes are given only for firm matches. A row's size may be missing; if present it is once, few, many or a size class.

CDR3 protein | CDR3 DNA | D gene | clone size | J gene | V gene
CASSPPGTLNTGELFF | TGTGCCAGCAGTCCTCCCGGGACGTTGAACACCGGGGAGCTGTTTTTT | NA | few | TRBJ2-2 | TRBV11-3
CASSLIDGYTF | TGTGCCAGCAGCTTAATCGATGGCTACACCTTC | NA | few | TRBJ1-2 | TRBV7-2
CNVLLLTGGMSYEQYF | TGCAACGTTTTACTACTGACAGGGGGCATGTCCTACGAGCAGTACTTC | TRBD1 | few | TRBJ2-7 | TRBV29-1
CASSFQSVSTGELFF | TGTGCCAGCAGTTTCCAGTCAGTAAGCACCGGGGAGCTGTTTTTT | NA | NA | TRBJ2-2 | TRBV28
CSARDRQGYEQYF | TGCAGTGCTAGAGACCGACAGGGTTACGAGCAGTACTTC | TRBD1 | NA | TRBJ2-7 | TRBV20-1
CASSFQYKTGTETYEQYF | TGTGCCAGCAGTTTCCAATACAAAACCGGGACAGAGACCTACGAGCAGTACTTC | TRBD1 | NA | TRBJ2-7 | TRBV28
CASSFRFRAVETQYF | TGTGCCAGCAGCTTTCGATTCCGGGCTGTAGAGACCCAGTACTTC | NA | many | TRBJ2-5 | TRBV7-2
CASSLGLPSYEQYF | TGTGCCAGCAGCTTGGGACTTCCCTCCTACGAGCAGTACTTC | NA | NA | TRBJ2-7 | TRBV5-5
CASSTLPGLAGTTSTDTQYF | TGTGCCAGCAGTACGCTACCGGGACTAGCGGGGACCACTAGCACAGATACGCAGTATTTT | TRBD2 | NA | TRBJ2-3 | TRBV6-2/TRBV6-3
CASSGPGYGTDTQYF | TGTGCCAGCAGTGGGCCGGGGTACGGCACAGATACGCAGTATTTT | NA | NA | TRBJ2-3 | TRBV28
CASSLAVGLRQGQNIQYF | TGCGCCAGCAGCTTAGCGGTTGGCCTGAGACAGGGACAGAACATTCAGTACTTC | TRBD1 | few | TRBJ2-4 | TRBV5-1
CASSYSPGGEREAGRNEQFF | TGTGCCAGCAGTTACTCTCCGGGGGGTGAGCGGGAGGCCGGGAGGAATGAGCAGTTCTTC | TRBD2 | few | TRBJ2-1 | TRBV6-2/TRBV6-3
CASRDRGDTGELFF | TGTGCCAGCAGAGACAGGGGGGACACCGGGGAGCTGTTTTTT | TRBD1 | NA | TRBJ2-2 | TRBV6-2/TRBV6-3
CASSSLAGVSTGELFF | TGTGCCAGCAGTTCTTTAGCGGGAGTGAGCACCGGGGAGCTGTTTTTT | TRBD2 | many | TRBJ2-2 | TRBV6-5
CSVSRGSGLRNTGELFF | TGCAGCGTATCTCGAGGCAGTGGGCTTCGGAACACCGGGGAGCTGTTTTTT | NA | many | TRBJ2-2 | TRBV29-1
CASSSPGQVQPQHF | TGTGCCAGCAGTTCGCCGGGACAGGTGCAGCCCCAGCATTTT | TRBD1 | NA | TRBJ1-5 | TRBV28
CASSWGPTISYEQYF | TGTGCCAGCAGCTGGGGACCGACTATTTCCTACGAGCAGTACTTC | NA | many | TRBJ2-7 | TRBV7-9
CASSPLVADYNEQFF | TGTGCCAGCTCACCCTTAGTAGCGGACTACAATGAGCAGTTCTTC | NA | NA | TRBJ2-1 | TRBV18
CASSLSVRGTPRNTEAFF | TGTGCCAGCAGTTTATCGGTTCGGGGCACCCCTCGTAACACTGAAGCTTTCTTT | NA | NA | TRBJ1-1 | TRBV27
CASSTRGEGYYGYTF | TGTGCCAGCAGCACAAGGGGGGAGGGGTACTATGGCTACACCTTC | NA | NA | TRBJ1-2 | TRBV7-2
CASSESGGDTQYF | TGTGCCAGCAGTGAATCCGGGGGAGATACGCAGTATTTT | NA | NA | TRBJ2-3 | TRBV2
CASSRQGALVNEQFF | TGTGCCAGTAGCAGACAGGGGGCGCTGGTTAATGAGCAGTTCTTC | TRBD1 | NA | TRBJ2-1 | TRBV19
CASSFPAVGAAYEQYF | TGTGCCAGCAGCTTCCCCGCTGTCGGTGCTGCCTACGAGCAGTACTTC | NA | few | TRBJ2-7 | TRBV7-2
CASSQEGWETQYF | TGCGCCAGCAGCCAAGAGGGCTGGGAGACCCAGTACTTC | NA | many | TRBJ2-5 | TRBV4-1
CASSQVEESGYEQYF | TGCGCCAGCAGCCAAGTCGAGGAGTCGGGCTACGAGCAGTACTTC | NA | few | TRBJ2-7 | TRBV4-1
CAAGRQGGDTQYF | TGTGCCGCGGGCAGGCAGGGGGGGGATACGCAGTATTTT | NA | NA | TRBJ2-3 | TRBV7-8
CSVDSRDRGTDTQYF | TGCAGCGTCGACTCTAGGGACAGAGGCACAGATACGCAGTATTTT | TRBD1 | many | TRBJ2-3 | TRBV29-1
CASSLRWDIIQWFF | TGTGCCAGCAGCCTCAGGTGGGACATCATACAGTGGTTCTTC | NA | once | TRBJ2-1 | TRBV27
CASSHSGTGTYEQYF | TGTGCCAGCAGCCACTCCGGGACAGGGACCTACGAGCAGTACTTC | TRBD1 | few | TRBJ2-7 | TRBV7-9
CASRHPVSSGRTYNEQFF | TGCGCCAGCAGACACCCCGTTTCGAGCGGGCGAACCTACAATGAGCAGTTCTTC | NA | NA | TRBJ2-1 | TRBV4-1
CSARPKQGQGARAFF | TGCAGTGCAAGGCCCAAACAGGGACAGGGGGCGAGGGCTTTCTTT | TRBD1 | many | TRBJ1-1 | TRBV20-1
CSAGGLGSYNEQFF | TGCAGTGCCGGGGGACTGGGCAGCTACAATGAGCAGTTCTTC | NA | few | TRBJ2-1 | TRBV20-1
CSVVVIHRDTEAFF | TGCAGCGTTGTGGTGATACACAGGGATACTGAAGCTTTCTTT | NA | few | TRBJ1-1 | TRBV29-1
CATTEDSNTGELFF | TGTGCCACCACAGAGGACTCGAACACCGGGGAGCTGTTTTTT | NA | NA | TRBJ2-2 | TRBV7-3
CASSPGPYYEQYF | TGTGCCAGCAGCCCAGGACCCTATTACGAGCAGTACTTC | NA | many | TRBJ2-7 | TRBV11-2
CSARSYPPGRVNGELFF | TGCAGTGCTAGATCTTACCCCCCGGGCCGTGTCAACGGGGAGCTGTTTTTT | NA | many | TRBJ2-2 | TRBV20-1
CATSRGDRGRTF | TGTGCCACCAGCAGGGGCGACAGGGGGCGAACCTTC | TRBD1 | NA | TRBJ2-5 | TRBV15
CASSSFHRSGQPTGELFF | TGTGCCAGCAGCTCTTTCCACCGTAGCGGGCAGCCCACCGGGGAGCTGTTTTTT | TRBD2 | NA | TRBJ2-2 | TRBV11-1
CASSYLRDSLQETQYF | TGTGCCAGCAGCTACCTCCGGGACTCCCTCCAAGAGACCCAGTACTTC | NA | NA | TRBJ2-5 | TRBV7-2
CASSLGLKPTTDTQYF | TGTGCCAGCAGCCTGGGACTCAAACCAACCACAGATACGCAGTATTTT | NA | few | TRBJ2-3 | TRBV14
CASSLGRLSLVKQETQYF | TGTGCCAGCAGCTTGGGGAGGTTAAGTTTGGTTAAACAAGAGACCCAGTACTTC | NA | NA | TRBJ2-5 | TRBV5-4
CASSPPNGAGYTF | TGTGCCAGCTCACCACCGAACGGCGCAGGCTACACCTTC | NA | few | TRBJ1-2 | TRBV18
CASSQETVYEQYF | TGTGCCAGCAGCCAAGAGACGGTCTACGAGCAGTACTTC | NA | few | TRBJ2-7 | TRBV3-1
CSARAMGINTEAFF | TGCAGTGCTAGAGCAATGGGAATAAACACTGAAGCTTTCTTT | NA | few | TRBJ1-1 | TRBV20-1
CSAETLAQFKSEQFF | TGCAGTGCCGAAACTTTAGCCCAGTTTAAGAGTGAGCAGTTCTTC | NA | NA | TRBJ2-1 | TRBV20-1
CASSVGGQLIYEQYF | TGTGCCAGCAGCGTAGGAGGGCAGTTGATCTACGAGCAGTACTTC | NA | few | TRBJ2-7 | TRBV9
CASSLAYEQFF | TGCGCCAGCAGCTTGGCCTACGAGCAGTTCTTC | NA | many | TRBJ2-1 | TRBV5-1
CASSLEEGGLDEQFF | TGCGCCAGCAGCTTGGAGGAGGGGGGTTTAGATGAGCAGTTCTTC | NA | many | TRBJ2-1 | TRBV5-1
CATSRDPSGTGGSPLHF | TGTGCCACCAGCAGAGATCCCTCCGGGACAGGGGGCTCACCCCTCCACTTT | TRBD1 | few | TRBJ1-6 | TRBV15
CASSLARQGRDEQFF | TGTGCCAGCAGCTTAGCGCGACAGGGTCGTGATGAGCAGTTCTTC | TRBD1 | NA | TRBJ2-1 | TRBV7-2
CASSERTSGRFYNEQFF | TGTGCCAGCAGCGAAAGGACTAGCGGGAGATTTTACAATGAGCAGTTCTTC | TRBD2 | few | TRBJ2-1 | TRBV7-9
CASSHEGRRPQETQYF | TGTGCCAGCAGCCACGAGGGCCGTCGCCCTCAAGAGACCCAGTACTTC | NA | NA | TRBJ2-5 | TRBV11-2
CASSPLSGAGEQYF | TGTGCCAGCAGCCCCCTCAGCGGCGCGGGCGAGCAGTACTTC | NA | NA | TRBJ2-7 | TRBV3-1
CASSFSTGHTEAFF | TGCGCCAGCAGCTTCTCTACAGGGCACACTGAAGCTTTCTTT | NA | few | TRBJ1-1 | TRBV5-1
CASSLSSRSPGELFF | TGTGCCAGCAGCTTATCCAGCCGTAGCCCCGGGGAGCTGTTTTTT | NA | NA | TRBJ2-2 | TRBV7-3